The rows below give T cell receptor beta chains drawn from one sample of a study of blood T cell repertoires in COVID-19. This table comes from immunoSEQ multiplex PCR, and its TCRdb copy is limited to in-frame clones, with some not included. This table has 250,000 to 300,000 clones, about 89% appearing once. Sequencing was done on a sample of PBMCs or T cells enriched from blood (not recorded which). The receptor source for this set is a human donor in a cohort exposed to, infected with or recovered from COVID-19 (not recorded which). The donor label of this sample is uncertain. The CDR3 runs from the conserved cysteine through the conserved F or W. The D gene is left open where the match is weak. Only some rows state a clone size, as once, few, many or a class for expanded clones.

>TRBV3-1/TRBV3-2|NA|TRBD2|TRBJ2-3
CASSSGTSGLHF
TGTGCCAGCAGCTCCGGGACTAGCGGGCTCCATTTT
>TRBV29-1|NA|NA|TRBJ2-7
CSGSRAQNEQYF
TGCAGCGGCTCCAGGGCCCAGAACGAGCAGTACTTC
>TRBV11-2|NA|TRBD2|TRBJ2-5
CAISRSGGERETQYF
TGTGCCATTTCGCGAAGCGGGGGGGAGAGGGAGACCCAGTACTTC
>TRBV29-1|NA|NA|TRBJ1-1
CSVVRGRYTEAFF
TGCAGCGTCGTGCGGGGGAGGTACACTGAAGCTTTCTTT
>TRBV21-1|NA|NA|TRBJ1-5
CASSNYGSSNQPQHF
TGTGCCAGCAGCAATTATGGGAGCAGCAATCAGCCCCAGCATTTT
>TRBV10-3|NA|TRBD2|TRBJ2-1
CAISGLAGNNEQFF
TGTGCCATCAGTGGACTAGCGGGGAACAATGAGCAGTTCTTC
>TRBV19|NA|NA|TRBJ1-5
CASSSPGEGSNQPQHF
TGTGCCAGTAGTAGTCCAGGGGAGGGCAGCAATCAGCCCCAGCATTTT
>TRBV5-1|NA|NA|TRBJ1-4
CASSPEGVEKLFF
TGCGCCAGCAGCCCCGAGGGGGTTGAAAAACTGTTTTTT
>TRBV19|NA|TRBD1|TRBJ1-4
CASSGWTGGDEKLFF
TGTGCCAGTAGTGGTTGGACAGGGGGAGATGAAAAACTGTTTTTT
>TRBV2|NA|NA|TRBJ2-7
CASGPASYEQYF
TGTGCCAGTGGGCCCGCCTCATACGAGCAGTACTTC
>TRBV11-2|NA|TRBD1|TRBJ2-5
CASSTPRGRRETQYF
TGTGCCAGCAGCACTCCCAGGGGGCGCCGGGAGACCCAGTACTTC
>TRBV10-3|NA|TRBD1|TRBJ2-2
CAISEPGQERNTGELFF
TGTGCCATCAGTGAGCCGGGACAGGAGAGGAACACCGGGGAGCTGTTTTTT
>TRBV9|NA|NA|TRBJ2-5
CASSVYGETQYF
TGTGCCAGCAGCGTATACGGAGAGACCCAGTACTTC
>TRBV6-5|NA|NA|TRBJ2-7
CASSYSRGREQYF
TGTGCCAGCAGTTACTCCCGAGGGCGGGAGCAGTACTTC
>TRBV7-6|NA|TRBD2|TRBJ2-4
CASSSSPWGRGTKNIQYF
TGTGCCAGCAGCTCCAGCCCGTGGGGGAGGGGTACCAAAAACATTCAGTACTTC
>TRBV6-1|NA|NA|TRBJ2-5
CASSVQKRVGRQETQYF
TGTGCCAGCAGTGTACAGAAGCGGGTAGGACGCCAAGAGACCCAGTACTTC
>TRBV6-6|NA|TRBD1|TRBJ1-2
CAIRPQGAFYGYTF
TGTGCCATCCGCCCACAGGGGGCTTTCTATGGCTACACCTTC
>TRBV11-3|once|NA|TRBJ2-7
CASSQGGDSYEQYF
TGTGCCAGCAGTCAAGGAGGGGACTCCTACGAGCAGTACTTC
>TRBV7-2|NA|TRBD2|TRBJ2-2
CASSLTSGANTGELFF
TGTGCCAGCAGCTTAACTAGCGGGGCTAACACCGGGGAGCTGTTTTTT
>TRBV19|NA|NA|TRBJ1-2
CASSIAGTPTNYGYTF
TGTGCCAGTAGTATCGCCGGGACACCCACTAACTATGGCTACACCTTC
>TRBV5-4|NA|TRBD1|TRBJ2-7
CASRSGTGEEQYF
TGTGCCAGCAGATCTGGGACAGGGGAGGAGCAGTACTTC
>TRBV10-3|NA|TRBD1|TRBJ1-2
CAISESGGQLYGYTF
TGTGCCATCAGTGAGTCGGGGGGACAGCTTTATGGCTACACCTTC
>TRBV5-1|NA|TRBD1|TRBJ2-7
CASSHTGDRGFREQYF
TGCGCCAGCAGTCATACAGGGGATAGGGGCTTTAGGGAGCAGTACTTC
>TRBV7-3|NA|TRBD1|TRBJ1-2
CASSRGQDYGYTF
TGTGCCAGCAGCCGAGGACAGGATTATGGCTACACCTTC
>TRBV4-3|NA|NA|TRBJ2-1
CASSQDVLAYNEQFF
TGCGCCAGCAGCCAAGATGTCCTAGCCTACAATGAGCAGTTCTTC
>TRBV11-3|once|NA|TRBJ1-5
CASSLDILDSSNQPQHF
TGTGCCAGCAGCTTAGACATCCTTGACAGCAGCAATCAGCCCCAGCATTTT
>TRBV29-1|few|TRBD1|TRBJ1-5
CSAETGTADWKWPQHF
TGCAGCGCCGAGACAGGGACAGCCGACTGGAAATGGCCCCAGCATTTT
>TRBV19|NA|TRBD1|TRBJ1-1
CASSVTGRKMNTEAFF
TGTGCCAGTAGTGTGACAGGGAGGAAGATGAACACTGAAGCTTTCTTT
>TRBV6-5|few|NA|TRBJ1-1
CATGHRKNTEAFF
TGTGCCACAGGTCACAGAAAGAACACTGAAGCTTTCTTT
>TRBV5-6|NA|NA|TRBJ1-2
CASSLDRGMGGYTF
TGTGCCAGCAGCTTGGATCGGGGGATGGGTGGCTACACCTTC
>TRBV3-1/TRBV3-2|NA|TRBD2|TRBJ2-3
CASSQELAGVTDTQYF
TGTGCCAGCAGCCAAGAACTAGCGGGGGTCACAGATACGCAGTATTTT
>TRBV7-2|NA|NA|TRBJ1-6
CASSLARTRSPLHF
TGTGCCAGCAGCTTAGCCAGAACCCGATCACCCCTCCACTTT
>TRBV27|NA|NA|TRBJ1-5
CASSPLAINQPQHF
TGTGCCAGCAGTCCCCTAGCGATCAATCAGCCCCAGCATTTT
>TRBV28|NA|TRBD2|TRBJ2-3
CASGGARDTQYF
TGTGCCTCCGGGGGGGCCAGGGATACGCAGTATTTT
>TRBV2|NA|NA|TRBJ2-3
CASSVQKTSTDTQYF
TGTGCCAGCAGCGTACAGAAAACTAGCACAGATACGCAGTATTTT
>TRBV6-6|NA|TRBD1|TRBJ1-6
CASSIQGDNSPLHF
TGTGCCAGCAGTATACAGGGGGATAATTCACCCCTCCACTTT
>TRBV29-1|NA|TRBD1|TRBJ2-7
CSVRQGPYEQYF
TGCAGCGTGAGACAGGGGCCCTACGAGCAGTACTTC
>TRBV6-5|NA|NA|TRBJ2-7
CASSFGPGEQYF
TGTGCCAGCAGTTTTGGACCGGGGGAGCAGTACTTC
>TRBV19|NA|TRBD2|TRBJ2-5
CASRPTSGTEQETQYF
TGTGCCAGTAGGCCGACTAGCGGGACCGAACAAGAGACCCAGTACTTC
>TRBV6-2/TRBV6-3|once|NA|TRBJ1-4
CASSQGRGVGAAGEKLFF
TGTGCCAGCAGCCAAGGCCGGGGCGTTGGCGCCGCGGGAGAAAAACTGTTTTTT
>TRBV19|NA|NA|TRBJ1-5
CASSPRTDWRDQPQHF
TGTGCCAGTAGTCCCCGGACGGACTGGCGGGATCAGCCCCAGCATTTT